These T cell receptor beta chains were read from a single sample in a study of blood T cell repertoires in COVID-19. Sequenced by immunoSEQ multiplex PCR; TCRdb stores in-frame clones only, minus some. The table has 83,000 or so clones, around 80% seen once. The sequenced material came from peripheral blood. These receptors all come from a human donor in a cohort sampled during active COVID-19. CDR3s include the opening cysteine and the closing phenylalanine or tryptophan. D genes are given only for firm matches. Rows give clone size only sometimes, using once, few, many, or a class for an expanded clone.

V	D	size	J	CDR3	DNA
TRBV15	.	.	TRBJ1-5	CATTPSSNQPQHF	TGTGCCACCACCCCGTCCAGCAATCAGCCCCAGCATTTT
TRBV30	TRBD1	.	TRBJ1-5	CAWSKDRGTYQPQHF	TGTGCCTGGAGTAAGGACAGGGGGACCTATCAGCCCCAGCATTTT
TRBV30	TRBD1	.	TRBJ1-5	CAWTPRDSLSNQPQHF	TGTGCCTGGACTCCACGGGACAGCCTTAGCAATCAGCCCCAGCATTTT
TRBV2	TRBD1	.	TRBJ1-1	CASSRFATGTGVTEAFF	TGTGCCAGCAGTCGGTTCGCGACCGGGACAGGGGTCACTGAAGCTTTCTTT
TRBV7-6	.	.	TRBJ2-5	CASSPSGETQYF	TGTGCCAGCAGCCCCTCGGGGGAGACCCAGTACTTC
TRBV19	.	.	TRBJ1-2	CASSIGRGRNYGYTF	TGTGCCAGTAGTATAGGCAGGGGCAGAAACTATGGCTACACCTTC
TRBV6-5	TRBD2	.	TRBJ2-7	CASRGGLNEQYF	TGTGCCAGCCGGGGGGGGCTGAACGAGCAGTACTTC
TRBV4-1	TRBD1	.	TRBJ1-5	CASSQGPSTGPGNQPQHF	TGCGCCAGCAGCCAAGGCCCATCGACAGGGCCAGGCAATCAGCCCCAGCATTTT
TRBV25-1	TRBD1	.	TRBJ1-4	CASSKSGTGNAGEKLFF	TGTGCCAGCAGTAAGTCGGGGACAGGGAATGCCGGTGAAAAACTGTTTTTT
TRBV30	.	once	TRBJ1-5	CAWSVLKNSNQPQHF	TGTGCCTGGAGTGTACTTAAGAACAGCAATCAGCCCCAGCATTTT
TRBV10-1	.	.	TRBJ1-2	CASTQSLQYGYTF	TGCGCCAGCACCCAAAGCCTACAGTATGGCTACACCTTC
TRBV29-1	TRBD1	.	TRBJ1-4	CSIQGDGKKLFF	TGCAGCATCCAGGGGGACGGGAAAAAACTGTTTTTT
TRBV19	TRBD2	.	TRBJ2-1	CASSIKRGSSYNEQFF	TGTGCCAGTAGTATCAAGCGGGGGAGCTCCTACAATGAGCAGTTCTTC
TRBV2	.	.	TRBJ1-5	CASSPGVGYQPQHF	TGTGCCAGCAGCCCCGGGGTTGGGTATCAGCCCCAGCATTTT
TRBV5-1	TRBD1	.	TRBJ1-6	CASSQGTETNSPLHF	TGCGCCAGCAGCCAAGGGACAGAGACTAATTCACCCCTCCACTTT
TRBV5-4	TRBD1	.	TRBJ2-1	CASSLDQGALNEQFF	TGTGCCAGCAGCTTGGACCAGGGGGCCCTCAATGAGCAGTTCTTC
TRBV6-2/TRBV6-3	.	.	TRBJ1-2	CASSSGTTNYGYTF	TGTGCCAGCAGTTCCGGGACAACTAACTATGGCTACACCTTC
TRBV6-5	.	few	TRBJ2-3	CASSYRRGSTDTQYF	TGTGCCAGCAGTTACCGCCGGGGGAGCACAGATACGCAGTATTTT
TRBV13	.	.	TRBJ1-2	CASSLGYTTNTYGYTF	TGTGCCAGCAGCTTAGGGTACACCACAAATACCTATGGCTACACCTTC
TRBV11-3	.	.	TRBJ2-2	CASSQGTGELFF	TGTGCCAGCAGCCAGGGGACCGGGGAGCTGTTTTTT
TRBV6-1	TRBD1	.	TRBJ2-4	CASSDPRGQGKNIQYF	TGTGCCAGCAGTGACCCGCGGGGACAGGGGAAAAACATTCAGTACTTC
TRBV19	.	once	TRBJ2-3	CASSPQGYTDTQYF	TGTGCCAGTAGCCCCCAGGGCTACACAGATACGCAGTATTTT
TRBV7-9	TRBD1	.	TRBJ1-1	CASSQDRGQEAFF	TGTGCCAGCAGCCAGGACAGGGGGCAGGAAGCTTTCTTT
TRBV11-2	.	.	TRBJ2-7	CASSLGGRGSYEQYF	TGTGCCAGCAGCTTAGGAGGCAGGGGCTCCTACGAGCAGTACTTC
TRBV11-2	TRBD2	.	TRBJ2-3	CASSFLAGGPDTQYF	TGTGCCAGCAGCTTCCTAGCGGGGGGGCCGGATACGCAGTATTTT
TRBV3-1/TRBV3-2	TRBD1	.	TRBJ1-4	CASKLRDRLNEKLFF	TGTGCCAGCAAACTCCGGGACAGGCTTAATGAAAAACTGTTTTTT
TRBV30	.	few	TRBJ1-6	CAWNFNGSPLHF	TGTGCCTGGAACTTCAACGGTTCACCCCTCCACTTT
TRBV6-5	.	.	TRBJ1-2	CASISQNPGNYGYTF	TGTGCCAGCATCTCGCAAAACCCCGGGAACTATGGCTACACCTTC